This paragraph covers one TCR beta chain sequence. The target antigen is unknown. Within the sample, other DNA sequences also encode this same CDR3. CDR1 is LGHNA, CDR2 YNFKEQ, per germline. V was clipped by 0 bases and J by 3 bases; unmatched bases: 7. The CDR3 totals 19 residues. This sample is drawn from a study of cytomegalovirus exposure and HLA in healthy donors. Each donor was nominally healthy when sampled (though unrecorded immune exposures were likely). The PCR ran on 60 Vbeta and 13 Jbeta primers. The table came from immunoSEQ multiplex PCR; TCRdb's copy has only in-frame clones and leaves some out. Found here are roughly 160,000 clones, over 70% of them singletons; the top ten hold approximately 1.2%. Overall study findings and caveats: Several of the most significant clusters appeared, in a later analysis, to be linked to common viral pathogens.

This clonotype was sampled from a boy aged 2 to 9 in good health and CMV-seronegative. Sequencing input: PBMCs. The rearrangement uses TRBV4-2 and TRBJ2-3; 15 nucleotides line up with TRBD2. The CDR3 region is CASSQEGTSGRPYTDTQYF. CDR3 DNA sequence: TGTGCCAGCAGCCAAGAGGGGACTAGCGGGAGGCCTTATACAGATACGCAGTATTTT.